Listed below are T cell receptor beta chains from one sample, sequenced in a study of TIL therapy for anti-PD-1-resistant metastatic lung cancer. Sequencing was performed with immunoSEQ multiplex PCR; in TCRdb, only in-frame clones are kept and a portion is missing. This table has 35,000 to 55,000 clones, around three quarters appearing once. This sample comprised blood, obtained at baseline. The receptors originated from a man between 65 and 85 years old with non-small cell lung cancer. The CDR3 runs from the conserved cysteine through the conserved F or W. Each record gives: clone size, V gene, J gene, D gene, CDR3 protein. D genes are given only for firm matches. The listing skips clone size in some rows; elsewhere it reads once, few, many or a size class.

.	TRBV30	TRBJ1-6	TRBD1	CAWNRQGDSPLHF
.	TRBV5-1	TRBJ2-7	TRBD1	CASSVGQGGYEQYF
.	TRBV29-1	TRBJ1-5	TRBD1	CSVGDRGQQPQHF
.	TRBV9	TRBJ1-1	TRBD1	CASSGTGTGGAYRVFF
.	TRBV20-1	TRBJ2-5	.	CSAEKETQYF
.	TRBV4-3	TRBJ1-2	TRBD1	CASSSDRGPDGYTF
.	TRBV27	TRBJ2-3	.	CASTPGTKSTDTQYF
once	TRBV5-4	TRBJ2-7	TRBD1	CASRLGQGNGYEQYF
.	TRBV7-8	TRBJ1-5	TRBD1	CASSPGQGNQPQHF
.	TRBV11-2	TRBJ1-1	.	CASSTQQGSSEAFF
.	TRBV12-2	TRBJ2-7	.	CASRPVAVFSYEQYF
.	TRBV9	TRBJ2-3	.	CASSVDGGGGTDTQYF
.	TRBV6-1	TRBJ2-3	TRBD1	CASTDRVPDTQYF
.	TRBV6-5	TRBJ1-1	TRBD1	CASSRDRGGTEAFF
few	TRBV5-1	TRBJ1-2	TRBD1	CASSLTGTEYGYTF
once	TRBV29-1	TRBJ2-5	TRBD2	CSVGTSGSETQYF
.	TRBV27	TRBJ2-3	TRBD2	CASSYRRGVGGGRSSTDTQYF
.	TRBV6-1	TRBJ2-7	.	CASSRRENEQYF
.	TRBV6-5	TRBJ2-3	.	CASRRGPTDTQYF
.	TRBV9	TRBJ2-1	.	CASSVGDSLYNEQFF
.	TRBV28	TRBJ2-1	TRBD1	CASSPRTGGNEQFF
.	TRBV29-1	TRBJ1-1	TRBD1	CSVGQGAFPSEAFF
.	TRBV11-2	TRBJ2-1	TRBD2	CASSMSGRKYNEQFF
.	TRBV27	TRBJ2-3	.	CASSVRDSTDTQYF
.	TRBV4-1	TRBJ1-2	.	CASSQVGSANYGYTF
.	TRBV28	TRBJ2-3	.	CATWAHTDTQYF